This paragraph reports one TCR beta chain. This record comes from a study of TIL therapy for anti-PD-1-resistant metastatic lung cancer. Specified time point: pre-treatment sample, taken before nivolumab and TIL therapy. V lost 6 bases to trimming and J lost 2 bases, with 10 bases between them. The CDR3 is 13 residues long. The immunoSEQ assay was v3. Profiled with immunoSEQ multiplex PCR; TCRdb holds only in-frame clones, not every one. The sample includes tens of thousands of clones, about 86% of them seen just once. This receptor was taken from a person aged 25-79 years with non-small cell lung cancer. The source was blood, collected at baseline. The chain is built from TRBV12-3 or TRBV12-4 and TRBJ2-5; D is undetermined. The CDR3 coding sequence is TGTGCCAGCAGCGCGGCAGCACAAGAGACCCAGTACTTC. Translation: CASSAAAQETQYF.